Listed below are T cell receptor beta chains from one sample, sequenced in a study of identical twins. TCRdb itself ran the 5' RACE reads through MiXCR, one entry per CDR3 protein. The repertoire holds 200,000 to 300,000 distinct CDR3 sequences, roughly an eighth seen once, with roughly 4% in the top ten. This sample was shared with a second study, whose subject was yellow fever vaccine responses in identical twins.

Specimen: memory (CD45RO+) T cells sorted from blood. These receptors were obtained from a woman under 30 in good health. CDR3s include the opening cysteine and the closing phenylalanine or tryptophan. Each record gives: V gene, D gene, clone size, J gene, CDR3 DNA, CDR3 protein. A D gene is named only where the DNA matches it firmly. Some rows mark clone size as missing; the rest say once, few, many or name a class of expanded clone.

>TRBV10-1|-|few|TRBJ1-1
TGCGCCAGCAGCAAGGACACCTCGAACACTGAAGCTTTCTTT
CASSKDTSNTEAFF
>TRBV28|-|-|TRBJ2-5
TGTGCCAGCTCGGTCGCGGACGATCAAGAGACCCAGTACTTC
CASSVADDQETQYF
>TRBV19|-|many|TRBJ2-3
TGTGCCAGTAGCGGGAGATGGGAAGATACGCAGTATTTT
CASSGRWEDTQYF
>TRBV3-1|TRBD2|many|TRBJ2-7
TGTGCCAGCAGCCAAGCTAGCGGGGGGATCTACGAGCAGTACTTC
CASSQASGGIYEQYF
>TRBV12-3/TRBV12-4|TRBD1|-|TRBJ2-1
TGTGCCAGCAGTCGACAGGGTACCTACAATGAGCAGTTCTTC
CASSRQGTYNEQFF
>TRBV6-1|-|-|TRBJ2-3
TGTGCCAGCAGTGAAGGGGAAGGCCGCTATACGCAGTATTTT
CASSEGEGRYTQYF
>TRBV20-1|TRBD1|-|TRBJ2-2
TGCAGTGCTAGAAAAGACAGGGGCGAAGGGGAGCTGTTTTTT
CSARKDRGEGELFF
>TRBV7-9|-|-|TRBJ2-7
TGTGCCAGCAGCTTAGAGCCCTGGAGCGGTCCTGGGGAGCAGTACTTC
CASSLEPWSGPGEQYF
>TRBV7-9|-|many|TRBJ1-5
TGTGCCAGCAGCATGGCATCGGGGGACAATCAGCCCCAGCATTTT
CASSMASGDNQPQHF
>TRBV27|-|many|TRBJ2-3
TGTGCCAGCAGTTTAAGACAGATCACAGATACGCAGTATTTT
CASSLRQITDTQYF
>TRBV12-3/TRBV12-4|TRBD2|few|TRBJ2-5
TGTACCAGCAGTTCTCGGGTACCTGGACTAGCGGGAGGTGAGACCCAGTACTTC
CTSSSRVPGLAGGETQYF
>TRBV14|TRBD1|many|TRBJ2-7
TGTGCCAGCAGCCCCCTCGGGACAGGGAGGGGGAGAGAGCAGTACTTC
CASSPLGTGRGREQYF
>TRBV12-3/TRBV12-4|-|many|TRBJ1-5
TGTGCCAGCAGTCCCAGGGGCAATCAGCCCCAGCATTTT
CASSPRGNQPQHF